The 15 T cell receptor beta chains below were found in one sample sequenced in a study of vaccination effects on CD4 cells after COVID-19. After roughly ten days in culture, the CD4+ T cells were isolated. As their vaccination, participants received two doses of either BNT162b2 or mRNA-1273. Sequencing used immunoSEQ multiplex PCR; TCRdb keeps in-frame clones, though not all of them. The data show more than 60,000 clones, 74% seen once. The antigens for these receptors are not known. The starting material was CD4+ T cells from PBMCs cultured without peptide, obtained after COVID-19 vaccination. The receptors shown here come from a human donor who received a COVID-19 vaccine.

This chain uses TRBV5-1 with TRBJ2-1; TRBD2 matches at 12 bases. The V gene end was trimmed by 5 bases and the J gene end by 1 base; junction bases not matched to a gene: 1. Germline loops: CDR1 SGHRS, CDR2 YFSETQ. The CDR3 is made up of 15 amino acids. CDR3 amino acids: CASRTSGGSYNEQFF. CDR3 DNA: TGCGCCAGCAGAACTAGCGGGGGGTCCTACAATGAGCAGTTCTTC.

The gene calls are TRBV24-1 and TRBJ1-1, with D possibly TRBD1 on 5 matching bases. V shed 4 bases and J shed 4 bases, with 12 bases lying between them. Germline V gene data show CDR1 as KGHDR and CDR2 as SFDVKD. This CDR3 contains 14 residues. The CDR3, as DNA: TGTGCCACCAGTGACCGTAAAGGGACCACTGAAGCTTTCTTT. This encodes CATSDRKGTTEAFF.

V and J are TRBV6-2 or TRBV6-3 and TRBJ1-2, with a possible D match to TRBD1 (6 bases). The V end lost 3 bases, the J end lost 6 bases, and 11 bases lay between the germline ends. This CDR3 comprises 13 residues. Germline V CDR1 and CDR2: MNHEY, SVGEGT. The CDR3 spells CASSYYRADGYTF. CDR3 DNA sequence: TGTGCCAGCAGTTATTACAGGGCGGATGGCTACACCTTC.

This clone was recorded only once. The V and J genes are TRBV15 and TRBJ1-2; 8 bases map to TRBD1. Germline CDR1 is LNHNV and CDR2 is YYDKDF (reference sequence). After removal of 0 bases from V and 8 bases from J, the junction contained 8 bases not matched to a gene. This CDR3 contains 15 residues. This CDR3 reads CATSRDQGAFTGYTF. DNA of the CDR3: TGTGCCACCAGCAGAGATCAGGGGGCGTTCACCGGCTACACCTTC.

The chain links TRBV4-3 to TRBJ2-1; D uncertain. Trimming pared 3 bases from V and 2 bases from J, leaving 14 bases between. CDR1 is LGHNA, CDR2 YSLEER, per germline. The CDR3 extends over 16 amino acids. CDR3 region: CASSHTHVQAYNEQFF. DNA for the CDR3: TGCGCCAGCAGCCATACCCACGTGCAGGCCTACAATGAGCAGTTCTTC.

The chain uses TRBV27 and TRBJ1-2; D ambiguous. Per the germline V gene, CDR1 is MNHEY and CDR2 is SMNVEV (reference sequence). The CDR3 has 14 amino acids. V was cut by 10 bases and J by 4 bases, with 19 bases left in between. The CDR3, as DNA: TGTGCCACCGGAGAGGGAGGAGGAGTCTATGGCTACACCTTC. Its protein is CATGEGGGVYGYTF.

Only a few counts were recorded for this clone. V usage is TRBV6-2 or TRBV6-3 and J usage is TRBJ2-4, with a possible D match to TRBD1 (6 bases). The V end lost 4 bases, the J end lost 2 bases, and 12 bases lay between the germline ends. The germline V gene encodes CDR1 MNHEY and CDR2 SVGEGT. This CDR3 is 15 amino acids long. As DNA, the CDR3 is TGTGCCAGCAGTTCGCTGGGACATACCAAAAACATTCAGTACTTC. The encoded protein is CASSSLGHTKNIQYF.

In its sample, this clone was seen once. The chain has TRBV27 and TRBJ2-3; 7 positions match TRBD1. The CDR3 loop spans 16 amino acids. CDR1 is MNHEY and CDR2 is SMNVEV in the germline V gene (reference sequence). The V and J ends lost 10 bases and 1 base, in that order; junction bases with no gene match: 14. Here the CDR3 reads CATQFGQGVGTDTQYF. The CDR3 DNA reads as TGTGCCACCCAATTCGGTCAGGGGGTTGGCACAGATACGCAGTATTTT.

The rearrangement links TRBV15 to TRBJ1-4; D might be TRBD1 (5 bases). Germline V gene sequence: CDR1 LNHNV, CDR2 YYDKDF (reference sequence). V lost 1 base and J lost 4, with 10 bases in between. This CDR3 is built from 15 residues. Here the CDR3 reads CATSRVKGVNEKLFF. The DNA of the CDR3 is TGTGCCACCAGCAGAGTAAAAGGGGTTAATGAAAAACTGTTTTTT.

This CDR3 reads CASSLRGGDYGYTF. The CDR3 nucleotides read TGTGCCAGCAGCTTAAGGGGTGGGGACTATGGCTACACCTTC. This sequence joins TRBV5-5 and TRBJ1-2; tentative D call: TRBD1 (5 bases). The germline CDR1 and CDR2 sequences are SGHKS and YYEKEE (reference sequence). With 2 bases removed from V and 3 bases from J, the gap between germline ends came to 11 bases. This CDR3 is 14 amino acids long.

The rearrangement uses TRBV2 and TRBJ2-7; D might be TRBD1 (5 bases). V was pared by 3 bases and J by 6 bases, with 21 bases between. In germline, CDR1 is SNHLY, CDR2 FYNNEI. The length of the CDR3 is 16 residues. The DNA for the CDR3 is TGTGCCAGCAGTGAGGGTCAGGGAATCGTGTCGGTCGAGCAGTACGTC. It is translated as CASSEGQGIVSVEQYV.

V is TRBV12-3 or TRBV12-4 and J is TRBJ1-5, with a weak D call TRBD1 (6 bases). The CDR3 is made up of 13 amino acids. V lost 8 bases and J 4 bases, leaving 12 bases between the germline ends. CDR3 DNA: TGTGCCAGCGCCCAGGGGCGGAATCAGCCCCAGCATTTT. As protein: CASAQGRNQPQHF.

This clone appeared a few times. V is TRBV7-2 and J is TRBJ1-2; 9 positions agree with TRBD1. Trimming cost V 8 bases and J 4 bases; bases outside gene matches: 8. Germline CDR1 SGHTA, CDR2 FQGNSA. There are 14 residues in the CDR3. Here the CDR3 DNA reads TGTGCCAGCTTTCCGGGACAGGGTAGCTATGGCTACACCTTC. It encodes CASFPGQGSYGYTF.

Only a few counts were recorded for this clone. The V gene is TRBV7-2, the J gene TRBJ1-5; D remains unclear. Trimming shortened V by 2 bases and J by 5 bases, and 7 bases separated the two germline ends. The germline gives CDR1 SGHTA, CDR2 FQGNSA. This CDR3 spans 13 amino acids. The CDR3 is CASSLRRDQPQHF. CDR3 nucleotide sequence: TGTGCCAGCAGCTTAAGAAGGGATCAGCCCCAGCATTTT.

V is TRBV24-1 and J is TRBJ2-3; 10 bases match TRBD2. V shed 4 bases and J 2 bases; nucleotides not matched to a gene: 5. The germline V gene encodes CDR1 KGHDR and CDR2 SFDVKD. The CDR3 totals 16 residues. CDR3 DNA: TGTGCCACCAGTGACCCACTAGCGGGGTCCACAGATACGCAGTATTTT. The encoded protein is CATSDPLAGSTDTQYF.